This T cell receptor (beta chain) was recovered during a study of cytomegalovirus exposure and HLA in healthy donors. Amplification used 60 Vbeta primers and 13 Jbeta primers. Sequencing used immunoSEQ multiplex PCR; TCRdb keeps in-frame clones, though not all of them. The repertoire consists of over 100,000 clones, with roughly four fifths occurring once and the leading ten covering around 3.3%. Concerning this clone: What it binds is unknown.

Study findings and constraints: Reported performance of the classifier showed diagnosis of cytomegalovirus status with high specificity and sensitivity.

Losses at the gene ends were 5 bases for V and 6 bases for J; bases not matched to a gene: 16. Germline CDR1 is SSHAT and CDR2 is FNYEAQ (reference sequence). There are 18 residues in the CDR3. The TCR was taken from a woman in her 30s in good health and CMV-seropositive. This chain links TRBV7-7 with TRBJ2-1, with TRBD1 identical over 10 bases. Sequencing was carried out using PBMCs. This CDR3 is CASSAKKTGGEEGNEQFF. DNA for the CDR3: TGTGCCAGCAGCGCAAAAAAGACAGGGGGCGAGGAGGGCAATGAGCAGTTCTTC.